The 17 T cell receptor beta chains in this list originate from one sample, sequenced in a study of cytomegalovirus exposure and HLA in healthy donors. This PCR relied on a set of 60 Vbeta primers and 13 Jbeta primers. Here immunoSEQ multiplex PCR was the method, and the copy in TCRdb shows in-frame clones only, minus some. The sample carries 200,000 to 250,000 clones, about 86% recorded once. The sample taken for sequencing was PBMCs. These receptors all stem from a woman aged 55-69 years in good health and CMV-seropositive.

The chain has TRBV18 and TRBJ2-7, with D possibly matching TRBD1 (6 bases). Germline CDR1 and CDR2: KGHSH and LQKENI. V was pared by 3 bases and J by 2 bases, with 14 bases between. CDR3 length: 15 residues. The CDR3 is CASSPRTESTYEQYF. The DNA of the CDR3 is TGTGCCAGCTCACCCCGGACAGAGAGTACCTACGAGCAGTACTTC.

The chain links TRBV5-6 to TRBJ1-5; tentatively, D is TRBD1 (6 bases). The germline gives CDR1 SGHDT, CDR2 YYEEEE. There are 15 residues in the CDR3. V was clipped by 1 base and J by 4 bases, with 12 bases between them. The CDR3 bases are TGTGCCAGCAGCTTGAACCAAGGGGGAAATCAGCCCCAGCATTTT. Encoded protein: CASSLNQGGNQPQHF.

The CDR3 spells CASSPWGLAGGPGANVLTF. In DNA, the CDR3 is TGTGCCAGTAGTCCATGGGGACTAGCGGGAGGGCCTGGGGCCAACGTCCTGACTTTC. The V gene is TRBV19, the J gene TRBJ2-6; TRBD2 matches at 16 bases. The germline CDR1 and CDR2 sequences are LNHDA and SQIVND (reference sequence). CDR3 size: 19 residues. The junction had 6 bases not matched to a gene; V was cut back by 5 bases and J by 2 bases.

The chain employs TRBV6-6 and TRBJ2-5; TRBD2 aligns across 10 bases. The CDR3 consists of 16 residues. J gave up 4 bases and V 9 bases, and 14 bases lay outside the gene matches. Per the germline V gene, CDR1 is MNHNY and CDR2 is SVGAGI (reference sequence). CDR3 sequence reads: CASKRLAGEVGETQYF. The CDR3 DNA follows: TGTGCCAGTAAACGTCTAGCGGGAGAAGTTGGAGAGACCCAGTACTTC.

A single count supports this clone. The junction and the germline gene differ at one end; a read error may be behind it. The CDR3 loop is CSSSLVGANEKLFF. The CDR3 coding sequence is TGTTCCAGCAGCTTAGTAGGGGCTAATGAAAAACTGTTTTTT. The V gene is TRBV7-9, the J gene TRBJ1-4; maybe TRBD1 (5 bases). This CDR3 spans 14 amino acids. Germline V gives CDR1 SEHNR, CDR2 FQNEAQ (reference sequence).

The rearrangement joins TRBV28 to TRBJ1-2; 11 bases match TRBD1. CDR1 and CDR2 from the germline V gene are MDHEN and SYDVKM. Losses at the gene ends were 2 bases for V and 3 bases for J; bases not matched to a gene: 8. The CDR3 is 17 amino acids. The DNA for the CDR3 is TGTGCCAGCAGTTTACCTGGACAGGGGGCGCTTTACTATGGCTACACCTTC. As protein: CASSLPGQGALYYGYTF.

This clone was recorded a few times. V usage is TRBV9 and J usage is TRBJ2-2, with D tentatively TRBD2 (6 bases). This CDR3 region has 13 residues. Germline V CDR1 and CDR2: SGDLS, YYNGEE. Between the trimmed V and J ends, which lost 4 bases and 6 bases, there was a span of 10 bases. DNA of the CDR3: TGTGCCAGCAGCCTCACGGGGGCCGGGGAGCTGTTTTTT. Translated: CASSLTGAGELFF.

The chain recombines TRBV4-1 with TRBJ2-7, with TRBD2 as a possible D gene (5 bases). Trimming took 0 bases from V and 9 from J, leaving 18 bases between them. Germline CDR1 reads MGHRA; CDR2 reads YSYEKL. The CDR3 consists of 15 residues. CDR3 in amino acids: CASSQDAVSAVGQYF. CDR3 DNA: TGCGCCAGCAGCCAAGATGCAGTCTCAGCGGTTGGGCAGTACTTC.

V gene TRBV7-9 combines with J gene TRBJ1-1; 7 bases align to TRBD1. J lost 4 bases, V lost 5 bases, and 4 bases had no gene match. The CDR3 sequence is 13 residues long. Germline lookup yields CDR1 SEHNR and CDR2 FQNEAQ (reference sequence). For the CDR3, the DNA is TGTGCCAGCAGCCCAGGGGGAGGCACTGAAGCTTTCTTT. It encodes CASSPGGGTEAFF.

The chain combines TRBV19 with TRBJ1-1; 10 nucleotides align to TRBD1. Trimming at V came to 0 bases and at J to 4 bases, leaving 2 bases not matched to a gene. The CDR3 consists of 15 residues. Germline values: CDR1 LNHDA, CDR2 SQIVND (reference sequence). The CDR3 region is CASSIEGQGGTEAFF. The CDR3 region has the DNA TGTGCCAGTAGTATAGAAGGACAGGGGGGCACTGAAGCTTTCTTT.

The rearrangement links TRBV6-5 to TRBJ1-1; D is perhaps TRBD1 (5 bases). The V gene lost 0 bases and the J gene lost 4 bases, with 12 bases spanning the gap. Germline V lookup: CDR1 MNHEY, CDR2 SVGAGI. The CDR3 extends over 15 amino acids. The CDR3: CASSYSVGGGTEAFF. CDR3 DNA sequence: TGTGCCAGCAGTTACTCCGTCGGGGGGGGCACTGAAGCTTTCTTT.

The V and J genes are TRBV28 and TRBJ2-3; 12 nucleotides match TRBD2. Germline V gene sequence: CDR1 MDHEN, CDR2 SYDVKM. The CDR3 is 15 amino acids. Trimming cost V 7 bases and J 3 bases; bases outside gene matches: 5. The CDR3 bases are TGTGCCAGCACCCCCCTAGCGGGAGGGACAGATACGCAGTATTTT. Translating it yields CASTPLAGGTDTQYF.

This clone has a single count. The V and J genes are TRBV11-2 and TRBJ1-2, with a tentative D call TRBD1 (5 bases). CDR1 and CDR2 (germline): SGHAT, FQNNGV. The V and J ends lost 0 bases and 7 bases respectively, with 15 bases between them. CDR3 length equals 15 residues. The CDR3 bases are TGTGCCAGCAGCTTAGATGCAGGGTTTAGAGGTGGCTACACCTTC. Encoded protein: CASSLDAGFRGGYTF.

This clone was detected only a few times. The chain joins TRBV7-3 to TRBJ2-1; 13 bases map to TRBD2. V was pared by 2 bases and J by 5 bases, with 9 bases of the junction left unmatched. The CDR3 has 18 residues. Germline V CDR1 and CDR2: SGHTA, FQGTGA. CDR3 sequence: CASSLGLAGATAHNEQFF. The CDR3, as DNA: TGTGCCAGCAGCTTAGGACTAGCGGGGGCTACAGCCCACAATGAGCAGTTCTTC.

The chain is built from TRBV2 and TRBJ1-4, with TRBD1 as a possible D gene (5 bases). With 8 bases removed from V and 7 bases from J, the gap between germline ends came to 17 bases. Germline V gene sequence: CDR1 SNHLY, CDR2 FYNNEI. The CDR3 covers 14 residues. CDR3 DNA: TGTGCCAGCGATGGGTGGGCCGGGGGTGAAAAACTGTTTTTT. This encodes CASDGWAGGEKLFF.

This clone has just one count. The chain is built from TRBV2 and TRBJ2-5, with 7 bases identical to TRBD2. The CDR3 loop spans 15 amino acids. Germline values: CDR1 SNHLY, CDR2 FYNNEI. J lost 5 bases, V lost 5 bases, and 11 bases had no gene match. DNA of the CDR3: TGTGCCAGCAGTCTCGCGGGAGATAAATGGGAGACCCAGTACTTC. This translates into CASSLAGDKWETQYF.

This sequence joins TRBV7-9 and TRBJ2-2, with 7 bases matching TRBD2. CDR1 is SEHNR and CDR2 is FQNEAQ in the germline V gene (reference sequence). The CDR3 extends over 15 amino acids. After removal of 5 bases from V and 5 bases from J, the junction contained 8 bases not matched to a gene. The CDR3 here is CASSPGRGWTGELFF. CDR3 DNA sequence: TGTGCCAGCAGCCCGGGGAGGGGATGGACCGGGGAGCTGTTTTTT.